This T cell receptor (beta chain) originates from a study of control samples from healthy donors and cancer patients. Trimming took 5 bases from V and 0 from J, leaving 4 bases between them. The germline gives CDR1 SGHVS, CDR2 FQNEAQ. The CDR3 has 12 amino acids. Only in-frame clones appear in the TCRdb table, and some are missing; sequencing was by immunoSEQ multiplex PCR. Found here are over 100,000 clones, about 90% of them singletons; the top ten hold about 2.2%. The sequence derives from a woman in her 50s in good health. Sequenced material: blood. The J gene is TRBJ2-5, the V gene TRBV7-8; D gene uncertain. The CDR3 spells CASSRYQETQYF. DNA of the CDR3: TGTGCCAGCAGCCGCTACCAAGAGACCCAGTACTTC.